Listed below are T cell receptor beta chains from one sample, sequenced in a study of shared clonotypes between healthy human individuals. Sequencing was performed with immunoSEQ multiplex PCR; in TCRdb, only in-frame clones are kept and a portion is missing. The repertoire holds over a million clones, with under 80% as singletons. Sequences were obtained from memory CD4+ T cells sorted from blood. The receptors here all came from a man in his late teens or twenties in good health. Each CDR3 is given with its conserved first and last residue. The order of the fields is clone size, V gene, D gene, J gene, CDR3 protein, CDR3 DNA. A D gene is named only where the DNA matches it firmly. Rows give clone size only sometimes, using once, few, many, or a class for an expanded clone.

NA,TRBV5-4,TRBD2,TRBJ2-5,CASSLGLAQETQYF,TGTGCCAGCAGCTTGGGACTAGCGCAAGAGACCCAGTACTTC
NA,TRBV4-2,NA,TRBJ1-1,CASSQEDSKNTEAFF,TGTGCCAGCAGCCAAGAGGACAGTAAGAACACTGAAGCTTTCTTT
NA,TRBV6-1,NA,TRBJ2-6,CASTPGATGANVLTF,TGTGCCAGCACCCCCGGGGCTACTGGGGCCAACGTCCTGACTTTC
NA,TRBV18,NA,TRBJ2-7,CASSPGNSYEQYF,TGTGCCAGCTCACCCGGAAATTCCTACGAGCAGTACTTC
NA,TRBV6-1,NA,TRBJ2-3,CASSERPPSSTDTQYF,TGTGCCAGCAGTGAGCGCCCCCCCTCTAGCACAGATACGCAGTATTTT
NA,TRBV18,NA,TRBJ1-2,CASSPSRTAGGYTF,TGTGCCAGCTCACCGTCTCGGACAGCGGGTGGCTACACCTTC
NA,TRBV5-1,NA,TRBJ2-5,CASSFADTLYQETQYF,TGCGCCAGCAGCTTTGCCGACACGCTGTACCAAGAGACCCAGTACTTC
once,TRBV4-3,NA,TRBJ2-2,CASSQDPSDNTGELFF,TGCGCCAGCAGCCAAGATCCCAGCGACAACACCGGGGAGCTGTTTTTT
NA,TRBV30,TRBD1,TRBJ2-3,CASGGGLSSTDTQYF,TGTGCTTCAGGGGGTGGTTTGTCTAGCACAGATACGCAGTATTTT
NA,TRBV7-2,NA,TRBJ2-7,CASSLFLSRYEQYF,TGTGCCAGCAGCTTATTCTTATCGCGCTACGAGCAGTACTTC
once,TRBV28,NA,TRBJ1-5,CASSGHQPQHF,TGTGCCAGCAGTGGTCATCAGCCCCAGCATTTT
NA,TRBV9,NA,TRBJ1-1,CASSRTWNTEAFF,TGTGCCAGCAGTAGAACTTGGAACACTGAAGCTTTCTTT
few,TRBV7-2,NA,TRBJ1-4,CASSLGLGRNEKLFF,TGTGCCAGCAGCTTAGGATTAGGGAGAAATGAAAAACTGTTTTTT
NA,TRBV11-3,TRBD2,TRBJ2-1,CASSGLGNEQFF,TGTGCCAGCAGCGGACTAGGCAATGAGCAGTTCTTC
NA,TRBV1,NA,TRBJ2-7,CTSSQGLSGGAQQYF,TGCACCAGCAGCCAAGGTCTCAGCGGGGGGGCTCAGCAGTACTTC
NA,TRBV28,TRBD1,TRBJ2-7,CASTGTAYSYEQYF,TGTGCCAGCACTGGGACAGCTTACTCCTACGAGCAGTACTTC
NA,TRBV5-1,TRBD1,TRBJ2-7,CASSRTGYEQYF,TGCGCCAGCAGCCGGACAGGTTACGAGCAGTACTTC
NA,TRBV5-4,NA,TRBJ1-4,CASSLGEKLFF,TGTGCCAGCAGCTTAGGCGAAAAACTGTTTTTT
few,TRBV28,NA,TRBJ2-7,CASSLSDMYEQYF,TGTGCCAGCAGTTTATCCGACATGTACGAGCAGTACTTC
NA,TRBV11-2,NA,TRBJ2-5,CASSLWETQYF,TGTGCCAGCAGCCTCTGGGAGACCCAGTACTTC
NA,TRBV2,NA,TRBJ2-7,CASSVLQDSGEQYF,TGTGCCAGCAGTGTACTACAGGATTCCGGCGAGCAGTACTTC
NA,TRBV19,NA,TRBJ1-5,CASRSAYGERQPQHF,TGTGCCAGTAGGAGCGCCTACGGGGAGAGGCAGCCCCAGCATTTT
few,TRBV29-1,NA,TRBJ1-1,CSVERAGGVTEAFF,TGCAGCGTTGAAAGAGCAGGTGGCGTCACTGAAGCTTTCTTT
once,TRBV19,NA,TRBJ1-5,CASSIQGSNQPQHF,TGTGCCAGTAGTATCCAGGGGTCGAATCAGCCCCAGCATTTT
NA,TRBV5-1,TRBD1,TRBJ2-1,CASTPTIQGTYNEQFF,TGCGCCAGTACACCGACAATACAGGGGACCTACAATGAGCAGTTCTTC
NA,TRBV19,TRBD1,TRBJ2-7,CASLNGTGGRISYEQYF,TGTGCCAGCCTAAACGGGACAGGGGGCCGAATCTCCTACGAGCAGTACTTC
NA,TRBV28,NA,TRBJ2-3,CASSLSLVAADTQYF,TGTGCCAGCAGTTTATCTCTAGTGGCAGCAGATACGCAGTATTTT